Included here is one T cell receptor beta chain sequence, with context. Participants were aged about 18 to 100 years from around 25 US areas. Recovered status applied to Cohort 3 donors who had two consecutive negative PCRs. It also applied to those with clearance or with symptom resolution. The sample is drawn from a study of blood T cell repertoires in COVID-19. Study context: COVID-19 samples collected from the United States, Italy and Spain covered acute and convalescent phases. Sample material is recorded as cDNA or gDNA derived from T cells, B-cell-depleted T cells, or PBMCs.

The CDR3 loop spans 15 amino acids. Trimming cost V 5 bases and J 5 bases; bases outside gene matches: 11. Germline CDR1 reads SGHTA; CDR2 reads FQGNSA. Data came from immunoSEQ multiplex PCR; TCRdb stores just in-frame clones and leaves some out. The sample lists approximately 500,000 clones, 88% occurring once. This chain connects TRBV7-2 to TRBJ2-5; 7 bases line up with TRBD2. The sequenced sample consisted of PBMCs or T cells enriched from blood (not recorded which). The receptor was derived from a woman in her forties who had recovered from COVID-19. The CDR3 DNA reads TGTGCCAGCAGCCCACATGGACTAGAACGTGAGACCCAGTACTTC. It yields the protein CASSPHGLERETQYF.